The 14 T cell receptor beta chains presented below share a single source sample, sequenced in a study of cytomegalovirus exposure and HLA in healthy donors. Primers included in the PCR were 60 Vbeta and 13 Jbeta primers. The protocol was immunoSEQ multiplex PCR, while the TCRdb copy is restricted to in-frame clones and leaves out a portion. The sample has 130,000 or so clones; around 70% are singletons. Sequencing was carried out using PBMCs. The receptors were sampled from a man aged 25 to 45 in good health and CMV-seronegative.

The chain combines TRBV29-1 with TRBJ2-1; D is undetermined. The CDR3 has 16 amino acids. CDR1 and CDR2 (germline): SQVTM, ANQGSEA. Trimming shortened V by 4 bases and J by 0 bases, and 16 bases separated the two germline ends. CDR3 residues: CSVVVLEVISYNEQFF. CDR3 nucleotides: TGCAGCGTTGTTGTATTAGAGGTAATCTCCTACAATGAGCAGTTCTTC.

The chain uses TRBV5-8 and TRBJ2-1; no clear D. The CDR3 consists of 15 residues. Germline V gene sequence: CDR1 SGHTS, CDR2 YDEGEE. V was cut by 2 bases and J by 7 bases, with 16 bases left in between. The CDR3 protein is CASSFGRQHWNEQFF. The CDR3 DNA follows: TGTGCCAGCAGCTTCGGCAGGCAGCATTGGAATGAGCAGTTCTTC.

The chain employs TRBV7-2 and TRBJ2-5, with D possibly being TRBD2 (5 bases). Trimming shortened V by 1 base and J by 2 bases, and 14 bases separated the two germline ends. Germline V gene data show CDR1 as SGHTA and CDR2 as FQGNSA. CDR3 size: 16 residues. The CDR3: CASSLGLGGGQETQYF. The CDR3 DNA reads as TGTGCCAGCAGCTTAGGGTTAGGCGGAGGTCAAGAGACCCAGTACTTC.

This rearrangement joins TRBV7-6 to TRBJ2-1; weak D call: TRBD2 (5 bases). Trimming pared 5 bases from V and 5 bases from J, leaving 10 bases between. The CDR3 contains 13 residues. CDR1 and CDR2 from the germline V gene are SGHVS and FNYEAQ. In DNA, the CDR3 is TGTGCCAGCAGCCAGGACGGGAACAATGAGCAGTTCTTC. Encoded protein: CASSQDGNNEQFF.

In DNA form, the CDR3 reads TGTGCCTGGAGTGTATGGGGGGGAGGTCAGCCCCAGCATTTT. Protein: CAWSVWGGGQPQHF. V and J are TRBV30 and TRBJ1-5; possible D gene TRBD1, 5 bases. Germline V CDR1 and CDR2: GTSNPN, SVGIG (reference sequence). The CDR3 runs 14 residues. V lost 0 bases and J 6 bases, leaving 12 bases between the germline ends.

The genes are TRBV7-6 and TRBJ2-2; D remains ambiguous. There are 15 residues in the CDR3. CDR1 and CDR2 (germline): SGHVS, FNYEAQ. The germline V and J ends were trimmed by 4 bases and 2 bases, with 11 bases remaining between them. This CDR3 is CASSSPQVNTGELFF. The CDR3 region has the DNA TGTGCCAGCAGCTCCCCCCAGGTTAACACCGGGGAGCTGTTTTTT.

J is TRBJ2-7 and V is TRBV5-1, with 9 bases matching TRBD2. Trimming cost V 3 bases and J 0 bases; bases outside gene matches: 7. This CDR3 comprises 16 residues. Per the germline V gene, CDR1 is SGHRS and CDR2 is YFSETQ. The DNA of the CDR3 is TGCGCCAGCAGCTCGGGAGCGGGGGGCACCTCCTACGAGCAGTACTTC. Encoded protein: CASSSGAGGTSYEQYF.

J is TRBJ2-1 and V is TRBV7-9; a weak D match, TRBD1 (6 bases). CDR3 size: 15 residues. V lost 1 base, J lost 4 bases, and 11 bases lay in between. The germline CDR1 and CDR2 sequences are SEHNR and FQNEAQ (reference sequence). This chain's CDR3 is CASSLGQQGYNEQFF. Here the CDR3 DNA reads TGTGCCAGCAGCTTAGGACAACAGGGATACAATGAGCAGTTCTTC.

Concerning this clone itself: The conserved closing phenylalanine or tryptophan is absent in this CDR3, likely reflecting a read error. Because the CDR3's place on the DNA is in doubt, the DNA is left out and the CDR3 is given as listed by TCRdb. V usage is TRBV7-7 and J usage is TRBJ1-2. 12 amino acids form the CDR3, both terminal residues included. Germline-derived CDR1 and CDR2 are SSHAT and FNYEAQ (reference sequence). The CDR3 reads CASSLNPSGPLS.

The chain has TRBV11-2 and TRBJ2-2, with 8 nucleotides matching TRBD2. The CDR3 contains 16 residues. CDR1 is SGHAT, CDR2 FQNNGV, per germline. V gave up 5 bases and J gave up 4 bases; unmatched junction bases: 9. DNA of the CDR3: TGTGCCAGCAGCAGAGAACCGGGGGGGAGCACCGGGGAGCTGTTTTTT. Its protein product is CASSREPGGSTGELFF.

This clone was counted only a few times. The V gene is TRBV27, the J gene TRBJ1-1, with D unclear. The CDR3 runs 14 residues. Germline V CDR1 and CDR2: MNHEY, SMNVEV (reference sequence). Trimming pared 10 bases from V and 3 bases from J, leaving 18 bases between. In DNA, the CDR3 is TGTGCCACCCTCCCCTGGGCTGATCACACTGAAGCTTTCTTT. This codes for CATLPWADHTEAFF.

This clone was detected only once. The rearrangement joins TRBV6-5 to TRBJ1-2; D gene ambiguous. Germline lookup yields CDR1 MNHEY and CDR2 SVGAGI. V dropped 2 bases and J dropped 3 bases, with 13 bases sitting between them. The CDR3 runs to 15 residues. This CDR3 is CASSYGSRYHYGYTF. CDR3 DNA sequence: TGTGCCAGCAGTTACGGGAGCAGGTATCACTATGGCTACACCTTC.

V gene TRBV7-9 combines with J gene TRBJ2-3, with D tentatively TRBD2 (5 bases). The ends were cut back, 1 base at V and 7 bases at J, with 12 bases in the middle. The CDR3 contains 14 residues. Germline loops: CDR1 SEHNR, CDR2 FQNEAQ (reference sequence). DNA of the CDR3: TGTGCCAGCAGCTTAGTCCCGGGGTCGTATACGCAGTATTTT. As protein: CASSLVPGSYTQYF.

This clone has more than one count but fewer than ten. The chain links TRBV28 to TRBJ2-1, with TRBD2 matching 7 bases. Germline-derived CDR1 and CDR2 are MDHEN and SYDVKM. The CDR3 contains 17 residues. J was trimmed by 1 base and V by 3 bases; bases with no gene match: 9. CDR3 nucleotides: TGTGCCAGCAGTTTCAGCGGCGGGAGTGTATCCTACAATGAGCAGTTCTTC. Its protein is CASSFSGGSVSYNEQFF.